This T cell receptor (beta chain) emerged from a study of T cell therapy after organ transplantation (dated by TCRdb to about 2019). For the study in its entirety: Therapy products were autologous CMV-specific T cells expanded in vitro for 2 to 3 weeks with a peptide pool of 30 HLA class I and II CMV epitopes. Of the roughly 10 patients, eight were classified as clinical responders and two were classified as nonresponders. Only about 75% of the 10 patients had long-term post-therapy samples available. A follow-up TRBV repertoire analysis was performed on an open-label phase I trial of autologous CMV-specific adoptive T cell therapy in solid-organ transplant recipients. The median number of CMV-specific T cells given to patients was 1.92 x 10^8, delivered over 2 to 6 intravenous infusions. Blood samples for the short-term post-therapy time point were collected 4 to 8 weeks after therapy was completed. Each patient got up to 6 T cell doses, given every 2 weeks, and was then monitored for approximately 30 weeks after finishing therapy. What the work shows at the level of the full study, not this receptor alone: The small number of expansions detected in nonresponders may reflect reduced sample coverage resulting from poor CD8+ T cell yield. Because the cohort was small, confounders such as concurrent antirejection and antiviral medications could not be assessed. Before therapy, nonresponders had marked clonal expansions, and their repertoires changed minimally after therapy. Reconstitution after therapy appeared to involve both transferred clonotypes and endogenous clonotypes that were not detected in the therapy products. Fold change in CD8 clonality after therapy inversely correlated with pretherapy clonality, suggesting less biased repertoires were more receptive to remodeling.

For this clone: What this receptor recognizes is not known. The input lacks base qualities; no much larger clone sits a single base away.

The immunoSEQ two-step, bias-controlled multiplex PCR assay was used to amplify TRB CDR3 regions from genomic DNA. CDR3 libraries were sequenced on an Illumina NextSeq 500. For the original study's pipeline: The immunoSEQ Analyzer platform was used for initial alignment and bioinformatics, including bias normalization against synthetic CDR3 analogs. V, D and J genes were annotated according to IMGT database definitions. For further TRBV analyses, VDJtools version 1.1.10 and the R package tcR version 2.2.1.11 were used with default settings. For the GLIPH analysis, version 1.0 was run with default settings. In CDR3 sequences with at least 5 reads, significant changes in clonotype frequency were tested by a 2-sided binomial test with Benjamini-Hochberg correction (alpha = 0.01). Here the immuneACCESS table is served through TCRdb, limited to in-frame sequences with V and J called. Missing clones are a known gap in these copies; in checked studies unresolved V genes cover under half, and the rest lacks a known reason. V, J and clone size are taken as reported in that table, and D and trimming were inferred from the DNA itself. Present in this sample are fewer than 25,000 clones, 81% of which were seen just once. About a tenth of the sample is in the top ten clones.

V loses 1 base, J loses 8 bases, and the germline ends lie 18 bases apart. The CDR3 runs 16 amino acids, cysteine and phenylalanine included. Only the CDR3 part of the read is kept: 48 bases, read in frame from the first base. Reading the germline V gene gives CDR1 LGHNA and CDR2 YNFKEQ. Explained via the paper, the time point label denotes: 4-8 weeks after completion of therapy. The patients had received solid-organ transplants and had drug-resistant/recurrent cytomegalovirus. Ten trial participants were selected for repertoire analysis based on availability of post-therapy peripheral blood mononuclear cells. A BD FACSAria III was used to sort viable CD3+CD8+CD4- lymphocytes from PBMCs. The Qiagen DNeasy Kit was used to extract genomic DNA from sorted cells.

The material sequenced was CD8+ T cells from blood, taken after autologous CMV-specific T cell therapy. This TCR was sampled from a human patient who had received a solid organ transplant and had CMV disease. Post transplant, some T cells may arise from the graft donor. This chain is built from TRBV4-2 and TRBJ2-4; TRBD2 could be the D gene, as 5 bases match. DNA sequence: TGTGCCAGCAGCCAAGGCTTAAATCGGGGTGCGGACATTCAGTACTTC. Translated, it reads CASSQGLNRGADIQYF.